Listed below are T cell receptor beta chains from one sample, sequenced in a study of T cell responses to AZD1222 COVID-19 vaccine. The data were produced by immunoSEQ multiplex PCR, yet TCRdb's version contains in-frame clones alone and is incomplete. The sample lists 250,000 to 300,000 clones, around 92% seen once, with 0.55% in the top ten. Sequenced here: peripheral blood, sampled 28 days after the second AZD1222 dose. The source of these receptors is an adult who received the AZD1222 COVID-19 vaccine. Each CDR3 is given with its conserved first and last residue. The order of the fields is V gene, D gene, clone size, J gene, CDR3 protein, CDR3 DNA. A D gene is named only where the DNA matches it firmly. Rows may omit the clone size; those that give it use once, few, many or a size class.

>TRBV6-5|.|.|TRBJ1-3
CASRTGSTGNTIYF
TGTGCCAGCAGAACAGGGTCCACTGGAAACACCATATATTTT
>TRBV6-5|TRBD1|.|TRBJ1-3
CASGTGSGNTIYF
TGTGCCAGTGGGACAGGGTCTGGAAACACCATATATTTT
>TRBV4-2|TRBD1|once|TRBJ1-2
CASSQEGQGDWYGYTF
TGTGCCAGCAGCCAAGAGGGACAGGGGGATTGGTATGGCTACACCTTC
>TRBV5-1|.|.|TRBJ1-1
CASSPRQGSYTEAFF
TGCGCCAGCAGCCCGAGGCAGGGGTCGTACACTGAAGCTTTCTTT
>TRBV5-4|.|.|TRBJ2-2
CASTPGGVYTGELFF
TGTGCCAGCACCCCGGGTGGGGTTTACACCGGGGAGCTGTTTTTT
>TRBV12-5|.|.|TRBJ1-2
CASGLDLGAGGYTF
TGTGCTAGTGGTTTGGACCTGGGGGCAGGTGGCTACACCTTC
>TRBV5-1|TRBD1|.|TRBJ2-7
CASSISGTGTYEQYF
TGCGCCAGCAGCATATCCGGGACAGGGACCTACGAGCAGTACTTC
>TRBV28|TRBD2|.|TRBJ2-7
CASASLAGLVEQYF
TGTGCCTCAGCATCACTAGCGGGTCTGGTCGAGCAGTACTTC
>TRBV12-3/TRBV12-4|.|.|TRBJ1-2
CASSSQGIYGYTF
TGTGCCAGCAGCTCACAGGGTATTTACGGCTACACCTTC
>TRBV12-3/TRBV12-4|.|.|TRBJ1-6
CASSLNVYSPLHF
TGTGCCAGCAGTTTGAATGTGTATTCACCCCTCCACTTT
>TRBV18|.|.|TRBJ1-1
CASSPMGLGTEAFF
TGTGCCAGCTCACCAATGGGGCTGGGGACTGAAGCTTTCTTT
>TRBV6-2/TRBV6-3|.|once|TRBJ2-7
CASSSFIGRNYEQYF
TGTGCCAGCAGTTCCTTTATTGGTAGAAACTACGAGCAGTACTTC
>TRBV28|.|.|TRBJ1-6
CATSGFEGNSPLHF
TGTGCCACCTCTGGATTCGAGGGGAATTCACCCCTCCACTTT
>TRBV6-5|.|.|TRBJ2-7
CATSGRGTYEQYF
TGTGCCACCTCGGGAAGGGGTACCTACGAGCAGTACTTC
>TRBV19|.|.|TRBJ1-2
CAASQGSYGYTF
TGTGCCGCATCCCAGGGGAGCTATGGCTACACCTTC